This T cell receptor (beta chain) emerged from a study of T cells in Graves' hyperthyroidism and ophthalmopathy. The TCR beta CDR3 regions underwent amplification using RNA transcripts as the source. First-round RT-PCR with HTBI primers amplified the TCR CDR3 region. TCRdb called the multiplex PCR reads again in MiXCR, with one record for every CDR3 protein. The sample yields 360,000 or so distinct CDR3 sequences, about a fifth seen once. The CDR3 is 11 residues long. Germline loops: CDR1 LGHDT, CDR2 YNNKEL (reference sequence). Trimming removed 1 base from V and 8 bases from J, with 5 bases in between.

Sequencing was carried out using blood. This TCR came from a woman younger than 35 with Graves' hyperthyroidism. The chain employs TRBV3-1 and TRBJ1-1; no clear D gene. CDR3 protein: CASSQGEEAFF. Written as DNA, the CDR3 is TGTGCCAGCAGCCAAGGAGAGGAAGCTTTCTTT.